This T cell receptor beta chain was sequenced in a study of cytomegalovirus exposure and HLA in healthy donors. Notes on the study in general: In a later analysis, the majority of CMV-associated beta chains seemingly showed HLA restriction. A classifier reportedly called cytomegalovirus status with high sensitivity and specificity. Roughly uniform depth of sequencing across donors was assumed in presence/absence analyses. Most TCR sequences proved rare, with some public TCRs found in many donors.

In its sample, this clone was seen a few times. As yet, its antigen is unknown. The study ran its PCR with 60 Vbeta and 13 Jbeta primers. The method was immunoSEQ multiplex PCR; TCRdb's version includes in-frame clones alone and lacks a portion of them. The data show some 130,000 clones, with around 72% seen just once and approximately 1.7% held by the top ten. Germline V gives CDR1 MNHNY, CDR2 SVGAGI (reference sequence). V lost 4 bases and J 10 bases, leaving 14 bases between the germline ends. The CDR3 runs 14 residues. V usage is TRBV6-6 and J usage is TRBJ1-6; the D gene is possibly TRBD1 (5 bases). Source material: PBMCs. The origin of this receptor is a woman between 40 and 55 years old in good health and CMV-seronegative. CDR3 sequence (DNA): TGTGCCAGCAGTTGGGGGGACGAGGGGTCACCCCTCCACTTT. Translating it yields CASSWGDEGSPLHF.